Listed here are 6 T cell receptor beta chains from one sample, sequenced in a study of T-cell memory formation after mild COVID-19. TCRdb independently ran MiXCR on the 5' RACE reads; one entry per CDR3 protein. The table lists 500,000 to 650,000 distinct CDR3 sequences, roughly 22% of them singletons, with approximately 8.4% in the top ten. The source material was PBMCs or a T cell subset sorted from them (not recorded which). The receptor set was obtained from an adult woman who had mild COVID-19 (a few samples of this study predate the infection). Cell type and time point are not known.

This rearrangement joins TRBV5-1 to TRBJ2-1; 10 bases agree with TRBD1. Germline values: CDR1 SGHRS, CDR2 YFSETQ. The CDR3 contains 16 residues. V was pared by 4 bases and J by 8 bases, with 12 bases of the junction left unmatched. CDR3 in amino acids: CASSHPPDRGAYEQFF. In DNA, the CDR3 is TGCGCCAGCAGCCATCCTCCGGACAGGGGGGCTTATGAGCAGTTCTTC.

V gene TRBV6-2 or TRBV6-3 combines with J gene TRBJ1-1; D is unclear. There are 11 residues in the CDR3. The germline V gene has CDR1 MNHEY and CDR2 SVGEGT. V shed 3 bases and J shed 7 bases, with 6 bases lying between them. Written as DNA, the CDR3 is TGTGCCAGCAGTTATATACATGAAGCTTTCTTT. Translation: CASSYIHEAFF.

Here the CDR3 reads CASSYGFTGTDTQYF. The CDR3 region has the DNA TGTGCCAGCAGTTACGGTTTTACGGGAACAGATACGCAGTATTTT. The chain joins TRBV6-6 to TRBJ2-3, with D possibly being TRBD2 (5 bases). Germline assignment: CDR1 MNHNY and CDR2 SVGAGI (reference sequence). The V end was cut by 2 bases, the J end by 3 bases, with 12 bases between. The CDR3 has 15 residues.

This clonotype was seen only a few times. This chain joins TRBV20-1 and TRBJ1-3; TRBD1 matches 7 bases. CDR1 DFQATT and CDR2 SNEGSKA come from the germline V gene (reference sequence). V shed 2 bases, J shed 4 bases, and the junction held 11 bases outside the gene matches. There are 16 residues in the CDR3. CDR3 sequence reads: CSARPTMTGTGNTIYF. The DNA for the CDR3 is TGCAGTGCTAGACCTACCATGACAGGGACGGGAAACACCATATATTTT.

The rearrangement joins TRBV12-3 or TRBV12-4 to TRBJ2-7, with TRBD2 matching over 7 bases. This CDR3 spans 15 amino acids. Losses at the gene ends were 3 bases for V and 0 bases for J; bases not matched to a gene: 5. This chain's CDR3 is CASSFGGLSSYEQYF. The DNA for the CDR3 is TGTGCCAGCAGTTTCGGGGGACTAAGCTCCTACGAGCAGTACTTC.

The chain is built from TRBV6-2 or TRBV6-3 and TRBJ2-5; perhaps TRBD2 as D (6 bases). V lost 6 bases to trimming and J lost 8 bases, with 16 bases between them. This CDR3 is 13 amino acids long. Germline lookup yields CDR1 MNHEY and CDR2 SVGEGT. The CDR3, as DNA: TGTGCCAGCAGGTTCGGGACTCAAGGAACCCAGTACTTC. Its translation: CASRFGTQGTQYF.